This note documents a single T cell receptor beta chain sequence. This clonotype was seen many times. The antigen it binds to is not known. No base-level quality is on record; no much larger clone is a single base apart. These data are taken from a study of T cells after yellow fever vaccination (dated by TCRdb to about 2019). Broadly, across the study: Libraries from fractions with low cell numbers were prepared with the SMART-Seq v4 Ultra Low Input RNA kit. To track T-cell clones before and after primary and booster YFV17D yellow fever vaccination, bulk TCR alpha and beta repertoires were sequenced longitudinally. Two healthy male donors, one aged 18 to 29 and one aged 30 to 40 years, made up the cohort. Blood samples were taken at several timepoints before and after primary and secondary immunization, and bulk PBMC replicates and cell subsets were isolated.

TCRdb shows the sequencer as Illumina NovaSeq 6000. Synthesis of TCR cDNA relied on 5'RACE template switching, a step that introduced a universal primer site along with unique molecular identifiers. Priming of cDNA synthesis was performed from both the TCR alpha and TCR beta constant segments. Two PCR steps were used to amplify libraries, with sample barcodes and sequencing adapters being added in the second step. Sequencing of libraries was performed on Illumina HiSeq 2500 (2x100 bp) or NovaSeq (2x150 bp). The paper's data handling went like this. Reads were demultiplexed and collapsed into UMI consensus sequences with MIGEC, and V(D)J alignment was performed with MiXCR. Using edgeR on replicate PBMC samples, clonotypes were called vaccine-responding if FDR was below 0.01 and the log2 fold change was above 5 up to day 15. Each bulk clonotype received a CD4 or CD8 identity based on whether the sequenced CD4 or CD8 repertoire contained that clonotype at higher abundance. The public reads were reprocessed in TCRdb via fastp at Q25 and MiXCR, keeping in-frame beta chains. Entries that share a CDR3 protein sequence are merged under the most common genes and DNA. The V and J calls and clone size come from TCRdb's table, not from the authors' own analysis. The sample table contains 300,000 to 400,000 distinct CDR3 sequences; only one count was recorded for 4% of them. In total, the top ten clones hold around 24% of the sample.

V loses 4 bases, J loses 3 bases, and the germline ends lie 7 bases apart. According to the germline V gene, CDR1 reads SGHRS and CDR2 reads YFSETQ. Measured from the cysteine to the phenylalanine, the CDR3 is 13 residues long. Only the CDR3 DNA is retained, 39 bases long and in frame from the first base. The meaning of the sample's treatment or condition label: live attenuated yellow fever vaccine strain. At each blood-draw timepoint, two biological replicates of bulk PBMCs were collected. A standard Ficoll-Paque protocol was used to isolate PBMCs from peripheral blood. TriZol was used to extract RNA from bulk PBMCs, CD4 and CD8 fractions, and dextramer-positive and dextramer-negative fractions. The full study reports these points: Computational filtering was needed because FACS-sorted repertoires could contain abundant contaminating clonotypes from the bulk population. The secondary T-cell response was found to be weaker but faster than the primary response, with a peak reached on day 5 rather than on day 15. The study included only a couple of donors, which limits how far the findings can be generalized. After the booster, most of the clones that had expanded following primary vaccination were detected again (just under 97% of CD4 and roughly 90% of CD8), which suggests that memory was broadly maintained. A small fraction of clonotypes showed up in both the CD4 and CD8 compartments, probably as a result of convergent recombination.

The sample consisted of PBMCs, taken 5 days after the yellow fever booster vaccination. This sequence uses TRBV5-1 and TRBJ1-4; the D gene is not confidently resolved. This TCR came from a man between 18 and 29 years old who received the YFV17D yellow fever vaccine. The CDR3 reads as follows: CASSPGANEKLFF. The bases read TGCGCCAGCAGCCCCGGGGCTAATGAAAAACTGTTTTTT.